Given below is one TCR beta chain in context. These data originate in a study of T-cell reconstitution after alpha-beta-depleted transplantation in children. Unique molecular identifiers were incorporated during preparation of the TCRbeta library. TCRdb fed the PCR reads into MiXCR, producing one record per CDR3 protein. This sample has hundreds of thousands of distinct CDR3 sequences, with around 9.6% found just once. The CDR3 consists of 18 residues. V trimming: 4 bases; J trimming: 1 base; junction bases outside the gene matches: 10. Germline CDR1 reads SGHRS; CDR2 reads YFSETQ. The chain employs TRBV5-1 and TRBJ2-3, with 12 bases that match TRBD2. Sample: PBMCs from the stem cell graft donor, taken from the stem cell graft. The sequence was collected from a human donor who donated a stem cell graft to a child with SCID. CDR3: CASSPLAGGPSRTDTQYF. Here the CDR3 DNA reads TGCGCCAGCAGCCCGCTAGCGGGGGGGCCATCACGCACAGATACGCAGTATTTT.